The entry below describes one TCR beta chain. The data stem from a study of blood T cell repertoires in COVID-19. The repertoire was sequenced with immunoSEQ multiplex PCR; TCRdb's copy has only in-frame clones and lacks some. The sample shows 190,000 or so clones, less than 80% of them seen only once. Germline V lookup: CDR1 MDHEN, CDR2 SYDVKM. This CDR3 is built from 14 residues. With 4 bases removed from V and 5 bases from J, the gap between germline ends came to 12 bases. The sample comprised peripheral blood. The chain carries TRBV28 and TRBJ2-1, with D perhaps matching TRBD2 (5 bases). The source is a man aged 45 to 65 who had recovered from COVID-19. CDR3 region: CASSYAGSHNEQFF. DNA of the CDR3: TGTGCCAGCAGTTACGCGGGTAGTCACAATGAGCAGTTCTTC. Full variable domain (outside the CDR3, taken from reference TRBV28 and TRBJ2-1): DVKVTQSSRYLVKRTGEKVFLECVQDMDHENMFWYRQDPGLGLRLIYFSYDVKMKEKGDIPEGYSVSREKKERFSLILESASTNQTSMYLCASSYAGSHNEQFFGPGTRLTVL.